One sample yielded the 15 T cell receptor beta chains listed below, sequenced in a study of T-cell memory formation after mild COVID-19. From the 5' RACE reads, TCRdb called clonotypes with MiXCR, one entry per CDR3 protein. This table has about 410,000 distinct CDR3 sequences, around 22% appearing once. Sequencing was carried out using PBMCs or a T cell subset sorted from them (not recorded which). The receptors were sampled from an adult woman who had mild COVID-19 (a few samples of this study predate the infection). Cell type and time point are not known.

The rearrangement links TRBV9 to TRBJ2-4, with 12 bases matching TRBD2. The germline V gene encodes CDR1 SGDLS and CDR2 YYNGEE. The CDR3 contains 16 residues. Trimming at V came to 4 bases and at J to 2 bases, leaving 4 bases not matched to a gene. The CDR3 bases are TGTGCCAGCAGCCCTGGACTAGCGGGGACCAAAAACATTCAGTACTTC. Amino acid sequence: CASSPGLAGTKNIQYF.

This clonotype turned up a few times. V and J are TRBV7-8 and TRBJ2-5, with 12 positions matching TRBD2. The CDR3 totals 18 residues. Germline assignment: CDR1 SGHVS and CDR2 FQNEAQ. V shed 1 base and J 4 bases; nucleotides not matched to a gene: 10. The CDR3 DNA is TGTGCCAGCAGCTTAGGTTCTAGCGGGGGGGCATCGGGAGAGACCCAGTACTTC. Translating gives CASSLGSSGGASGETQYF. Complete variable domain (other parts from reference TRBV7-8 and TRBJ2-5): GAGVSQSPRYKVAKRGQDVALRCDPISGHVSLFWYQQALGQGPEFLTYFQNEAQLDKSGLPSDRFFAERPEGSVSTLKIQRTQQEDSAVYLCASSLGSSGGASGETQYFGPGTRLLVL.

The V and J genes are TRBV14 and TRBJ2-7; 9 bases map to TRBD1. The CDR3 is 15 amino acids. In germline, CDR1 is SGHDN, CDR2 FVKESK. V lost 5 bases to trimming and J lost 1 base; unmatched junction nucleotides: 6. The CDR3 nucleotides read TGTGCCAGCAGCTCCGACAGGGGGAGGTCCTACGAGCAGTACTTC. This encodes CASSSDRGRSYEQYF.

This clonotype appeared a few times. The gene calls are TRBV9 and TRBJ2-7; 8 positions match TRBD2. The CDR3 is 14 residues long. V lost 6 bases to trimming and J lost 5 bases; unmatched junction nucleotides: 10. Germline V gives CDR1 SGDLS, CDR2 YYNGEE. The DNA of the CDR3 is TGTGCCAGCACCGTCGGGGGGGTAAATGACGAGCAGTACTTC. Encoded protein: CASTVGGVNDEQYF.

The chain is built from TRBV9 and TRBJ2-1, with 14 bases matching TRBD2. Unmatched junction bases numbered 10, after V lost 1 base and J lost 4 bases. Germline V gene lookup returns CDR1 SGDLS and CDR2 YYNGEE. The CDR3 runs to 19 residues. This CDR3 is CASSVNVATSGGAYNEQFF. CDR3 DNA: TGTGCCAGCAGCGTAAACGTCGCGACTAGCGGGGGGGCATACAATGAGCAGTTCTTC.

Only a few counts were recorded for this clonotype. DNA of the CDR3: TGTGCCAGCAGTTTGACAGTAGTTAATGAAAAACTGTTTTTT. Translating it yields CASSLTVVNEKLFF. The rearrangement uses TRBV12-3 or TRBV12-4 and TRBJ1-4; D is perhaps TRBD1 (5 bases). V lost 3 bases and J lost 4, with 9 bases in between. The CDR3 extends over 14 amino acids.

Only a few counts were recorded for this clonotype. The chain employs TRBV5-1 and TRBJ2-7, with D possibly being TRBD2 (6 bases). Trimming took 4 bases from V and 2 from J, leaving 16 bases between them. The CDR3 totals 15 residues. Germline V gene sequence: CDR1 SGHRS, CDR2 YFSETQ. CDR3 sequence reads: CASSKGGGLPYEQYF. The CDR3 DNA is TGCGCCAGCAGCAAAGGCGGAGGGCTCCCCTACGAGCAGTACTTC. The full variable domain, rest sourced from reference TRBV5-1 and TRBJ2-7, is KAGVTQTPRYLIKTRGQQVTLSCSPISGHRSVSWYQQTPGQGLQFLFEYFSETQRNKGNFPGRFSGRQFSNSRSEMNVSTLELGDSALYLCASSKGGGLPYEQYFGPGTRLTVT.

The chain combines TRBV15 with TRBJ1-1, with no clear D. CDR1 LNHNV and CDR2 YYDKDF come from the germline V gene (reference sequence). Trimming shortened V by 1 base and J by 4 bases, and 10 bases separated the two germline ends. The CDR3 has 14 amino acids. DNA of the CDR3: TGTGCCACCAGCAGAGCCTCGAGAGGCACTGAAGCTTTCTTT. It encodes CATSRASRGTEAFF.

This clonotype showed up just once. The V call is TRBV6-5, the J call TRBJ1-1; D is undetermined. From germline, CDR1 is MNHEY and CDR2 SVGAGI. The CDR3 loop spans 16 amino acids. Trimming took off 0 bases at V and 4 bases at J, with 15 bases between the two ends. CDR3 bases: TGTGCCAGCAGTTACTCGAGGTGGGCGCGGGGCACTGAAGCTTTCTTT. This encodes CASSYSRWARGTEAFF.

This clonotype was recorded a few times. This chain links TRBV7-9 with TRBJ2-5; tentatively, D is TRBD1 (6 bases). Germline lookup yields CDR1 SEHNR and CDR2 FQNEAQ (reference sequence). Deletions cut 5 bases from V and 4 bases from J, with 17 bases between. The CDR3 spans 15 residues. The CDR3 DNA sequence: TGTGCCAGCAGCCCCCAGGGGATTGGGAGAGAGACCCAGTACTTC. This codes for CASSPQGIGRETQYF.

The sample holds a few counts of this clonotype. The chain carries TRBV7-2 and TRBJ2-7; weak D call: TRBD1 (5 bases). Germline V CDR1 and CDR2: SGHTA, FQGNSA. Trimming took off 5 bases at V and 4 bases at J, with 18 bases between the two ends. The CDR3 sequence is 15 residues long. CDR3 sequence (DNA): TGTGCCAGCAGCCGAGCATCCCAGGGTGTGTACGAGCAGTACTTC. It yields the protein CASSRASQGVYEQYF.

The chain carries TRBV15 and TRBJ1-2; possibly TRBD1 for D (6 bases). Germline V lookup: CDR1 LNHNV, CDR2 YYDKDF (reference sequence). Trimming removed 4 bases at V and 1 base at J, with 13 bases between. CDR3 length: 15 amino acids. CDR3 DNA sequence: TGTGCCACCAGCACCAGACAGGCTATTAACTATGGCTACACCTTC. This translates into CATSTRQAINYGYTF.

CDR3 in DNA: TGTGCCAGCAGCCCCTCGGCAGGGGGCTACGAAAAACTGTTTTTT. This sequence encodes CASSPSAGGYEKLFF. The rearrangement uses TRBV7-2 and TRBJ1-4; 8 bases line up with TRBD1. The CDR3 sequence is 15 residues long. Germline V lookup: CDR1 SGHTA, CDR2 FQGNSA. V was pared by 5 bases and J by 8 bases, with 10 bases of the junction left unmatched.

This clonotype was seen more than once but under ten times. CDR3 bases: TGTGCCAGCAGCTTATACGGACAGGTTGACCAGCCCCAGCATTTT. This encodes CASSLYGQVDQPQHF. The chain uses TRBV7-8 and TRBJ1-5; 7 nucleotides line up with TRBD1. This CDR3 is built from 15 residues. Per germline, CDR1 SGHVS and CDR2 FQNEAQ. The V gene end was trimmed by 2 bases and the J gene end by 7 bases; junction bases not matched to a gene: 8.

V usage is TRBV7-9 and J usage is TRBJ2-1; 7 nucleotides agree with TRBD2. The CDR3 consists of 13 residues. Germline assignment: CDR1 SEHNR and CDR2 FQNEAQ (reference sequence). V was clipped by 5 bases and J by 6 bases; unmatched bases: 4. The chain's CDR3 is CASSSPGGNEQFF. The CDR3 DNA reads TGTGCCAGCAGCAGCCCGGGGGGCAATGAGCAGTTCTTC.